The TCR beta chain under discussion was sequenced for a study of control samples from healthy donors and cancer patients. The CDR3 length is 17 residues. Germline V gene data show CDR1 as MNHNS and CDR2 as SASEGT. With V trimmed by 2 bases and J by 2 bases, 7 bases remained unmatched. Sequencing was performed with immunoSEQ multiplex PCR; in TCRdb, only in-frame clones are kept and a portion is missing. The repertoire holds 100,000 to 150,000 clones, with around 92% as singletons. This clonotype was sampled from a woman aged 50 to 65 in good health. The J gene is TRBJ2-3, the V gene TRBV6-1; 10 bases agree with TRBD2. Sequencing was performed on blood. The CDR3 DNA sequence: TGTGCCAGCAGTGAAAGGACTAGCGGCCACTTCACAGATACGCAGTATTTT. Translated, it gives CASSERTSGHFTDTQYF.